A single sample gave rise to the 27 T cell receptor beta chains below, sequenced in a study of blood T cells in healthy people across ages. Alongside a J-beta primer mix, a sample-barcoded 5' primer served in a second PCR lasting roughly 6 to 11 cycles. One entry per CDR3 protein, called by TCRdb with MiXCR from the 5' RACE reads. Of 750,000 to 850,000 distinct CDR3 sequences in the sample, about 25% were seen once. These records were also assigned to another study, of T cells of mothers and their children.

Sequences were obtained from blood. Source of these receptors: a boy aged 5-17 years in good health.

This clonotype was picked up a small number of times. This chain links TRBV7-2 with TRBJ2-1; D is undetermined. The length of the CDR3 is 13 residues. Trimming left V 3 bases short and J 7 bases short, with 10 bases between. Germline CDR1 SGHTA, CDR2 FQGNSA. The CDR3 nucleotides are TGTGCCAGCAGCTTCGGACGGTTGAATGAGCAGTTCTTC. Its protein product is CASSFGRLNEQFF.

The rearrangement joins TRBV10-3 to TRBJ2-3, with 11 nucleotides matching TRBD2. CDR1 and CDR2 (germline): ENHRY, SYGVKD. The CDR3 totals 16 residues. Losses at the gene ends were 8 bases for V and 1 base for J; bases not matched to a gene: 8. CDR3 protein: CAIGTTGLAGTDTQYF. CDR3 nucleotides: TGTGCCATCGGAACCACGGGACTAGCGGGCACAGATACGCAGTATTTT.

V gene TRBV20-1 combines with J gene TRBJ1-6; 7 bases line up with TRBD1. This CDR3 region has 15 residues. CDR1 is DFQATT, CDR2 SNEGSKA, per germline (reference sequence). The V gene end was trimmed by 6 bases and the J gene end by 0 bases; junction bases not matched to a gene: 5. The CDR3 DNA reads as TGCAGTGCCAAGACAGGGAGCTCCTATAATTCACCCCTCCACTTT. Amino acids: CSAKTGSSYNSPLHF.

The chain joins TRBV5-6 to TRBJ2-4; no clear D gene. Per the germline V gene, CDR1 is SGHDT and CDR2 is YYEEEE. The V and J ends lost 1 base and 5 bases respectively, with 10 bases between them. This CDR3 comprises 14 residues. CDR3 bases: TGTGCCAGCAGCTTGACACAGTTACAAAACATTCAGTACTTC. It specifies CASSLTQLQNIQYF.

The V gene is TRBV6-6, the J gene TRBJ2-1, with TRBD2 identical over 11 bases. Germline V gene lookup returns CDR1 MNHNY and CDR2 SVGAGI (reference sequence). With V trimmed by 6 bases and J by 3 bases, 4 bases remained unmatched. CDR3 length: 15 amino acids. CDR3 sequence (DNA): TGTGCCAGCAGCCTAGCGGGGGGAGACTACAATGAGCAGTTCTTC. It specifies CASSLAGGDYNEQFF.

The V and J genes are TRBV4-2 and TRBJ2-1; a weak D match, TRBD1 (6 bases). CDR1 LGHNA and CDR2 YNFKEQ come from the germline V gene. V dropped 9 bases and J dropped 12 bases, with 15 bases sitting between them. CDR3 length: 11 residues. The CDR3 DNA reads as TGTGCCAGTGGGATAGGGGGTCGGCAGTTCTTC. This translates into CASGIGGRQFF.

This clonotype occurred a few times. The chain carries TRBV5-1 and TRBJ2-5, with TRBD1 matching over 12 bases. The end of the DNA fits TRBJ2-7 better, so the J call may be wrong. Germline V lookup: CDR1 SGHRS, CDR2 YFSETQ. The CDR3 length is 14 residues. CDR3 in amino acids: CASFPGQGATEQYF. In DNA, the CDR3 is TGCGCCAGCTTCCCGGGACAGGGGGCTACCGAGCAGTACTTC.

The gene calls are TRBV28 and TRBJ2-7; possibly TRBD1 for D (6 bases). The V and J ends lost 6 bases and 1 base respectively, with 16 bases between them. This CDR3 has 15 amino acids. The germline V gene encodes CDR1 MDHEN and CDR2 SYDVKM. The CDR3 nucleotides read TGTGCCAGCAGGGGGGACATTGCCACATCCTACGAGCAGTACTTC. Translated, it gives CASRGDIATSYEQYF.

This rearrangement joins TRBV4-3 to TRBJ1-6; no firm D call. There are 16 residues in the CDR3. CDR1 and CDR2 from the germline V gene are LGHNA and YSLEER. Trimming stripped 0 bases from V and 7 bases from J, with 13 bases between. DNA of the CDR3: TGCGCCAGCAGCCAAGAGTTCTTCACGGGGAATTCACCCCTCCACTTT. This encodes CASSQEFFTGNSPLHF.

This chain joins TRBV2 and TRBJ1-1; no firm D call. The CDR3 spans 15 residues. From germline, CDR1 is SNHLY and CDR2 FYNNEI. V lost 1 base, J lost 4 bases, and 13 bases lay in between. CDR3 DNA: TGTGCCAGCAGTGAAGGGTTACGCTTGGGCACTGAAGCTTTCTTT. The encoded protein is CASSEGLRLGTEAFF.

The J gene is TRBJ1-3, the V gene TRBV7-3; unclear D gene. The germline V and J ends were trimmed by 5 bases and 2 bases, with 7 bases remaining between them. Germline CDR1 and CDR2: SGHTA and FQGTGA. CDR3 size: 13 residues. CDR3: CASSPRPGNTIYF. CDR3 in DNA: TGTGCCAGCAGCCCCCGGCCTGGAAACACCATATATTTT.

Here the CDR3 DNA reads TGTGCCAACAGCAACCCTCACCTTTTGGACGGAAACTATGGCTACACCTTC. This encodes CANSNPHLLDGNYGYTF. This chain links TRBV21-1 with TRBJ1-2. TRBV21-1 is shown as a pseudogene. CDR3 size: 17 residues.

The table lists this clonotype with a few counts. The chain combines TRBV11-2 with TRBJ2-1; 14 nucleotides match TRBD2. Unmatched junction bases numbered 6, after V lost 5 bases and J lost 6 bases. This CDR3 comprises 16 residues. CDR1 and CDR2 (germline): SGHAT, FQNNGV. This CDR3 is CASSGTGTSGSNEQFF. The CDR3 DNA reads as TGTGCCAGCAGCGGAACCGGGACTAGCGGGAGCAATGAGCAGTTCTTC. Looking up the rest from reference TRBV11-2 and TRBJ2-1 gives the full variable domain: EAGVAQSPRYKIIEKRQSVAFWCNPISGHATLYWYQQILGQGPKLLIQFQNNGVVDDSQLPKDRFSAERLKGVDSTLKIQPAKLEDSAVYLCASSGTGTSGSNEQFFGPGTRLTVL.

This clonotype was detected a few times. This chain connects TRBV6-6 to TRBJ2-2; 8 positions match TRBD2. Germline CDR1 and CDR2: MNHNY and SVGAGI (reference sequence). Trimming at V came to 4 bases and at J to 1 base, leaving 2 bases not matched to a gene. The CDR3 contains 15 residues. CDR3 residues: CASSSSGQNTGELFF. CDR3 nucleotide sequence: TGTGCCAGCAGTTCTAGCGGGCAGAACACCGGGGAGCTGTTTTTT.

The genes are TRBV3-1 and TRBJ2-1; 8 nucleotides match TRBD1. Germline CDR1 reads LGHDT; CDR2 reads YNNKEL (reference sequence). V lost 2 bases and J lost 2; bases outside the gene matches: 2. The CDR3 runs 15 residues. CDR3 bases: TGTGCCAGCAGCCAACGACAGGGGACCTACAATGAGCAGTTCTTC. Its translation: CASSQRQGTYNEQFF.

This clonotype has more than one count but fewer than ten. The chain carries TRBV2 and TRBJ2-5; 12 nucleotides match TRBD2. V gave up 7 bases and J gave up 4 bases; unmatched junction bases: 22. From germline, CDR1 is SNHLY and CDR2 FYNNEI. The CDR3 contains 20 residues. The CDR3: CASKQSGLAGGLGVSETQYF. CDR3 sequence (DNA): TGTGCCAGCAAGCAGTCTGGGCTAGCGGGGGGGCTTGGTGTATCAGAGACCCAGTACTTC. Looking up the rest from reference TRBV2 and TRBJ2-5 gives the full variable domain: EPEVTQTPSHQVTQMGQEVILRCVPISNHLYFYWYRQILGQKVEFLVSFYNNEISEKSEIFDDQFSVERPDGSNFTLKIRSTKLEDSAMYFCASKQSGLAGGLGVSETQYFGPGTRLLVL.

A remark on this clonotype: Compared with germline, one end of the junction differs, possibly owing to a read error. The chain joins TRBV15 to TRBJ1-4; D perhaps matches TRBD1 (6 bases). The CDR3 covers 13 residues. The germline V gene has CDR1 LNHNV and CDR2 YYDKDF (reference sequence). CDR3 in amino acids: CATCRGTNEKLFF. Here the CDR3 DNA reads TGTGCCACGTGCAGGGGCACTAACGAAAAACTGTTTTTT.

As for this clonotype: In this CDR3 the conserved last residue, phenylalanine or tryptophan, is missing, so a read error is likely. The chain couples TRBV5-1 to TRBJ2-4; D is possibly TRBD2 (5 bases). Deletions cut 5 bases from V and 7 bases from J, with 16 bases between. The CDR3 runs to 14 residues. The germline V gene encodes CDR1 SGHRS and CDR2 YFSETQ. CDR3 sequence (DNA): TGCGCCAGCAGTAGCACTGACGGCGGGAACATTCAGTACCTC. It encodes CASSSTDGGNIQYL.

The chain joins TRBV7-2 to TRBJ2-7; the D gene is possibly TRBD2 (5 bases). Trimming removed 3 bases from V and 3 bases from J, with 18 bases in between. The CDR3 is 16 amino acids. The germline V gene encodes CDR1 SGHTA and CDR2 FQGNSA. The CDR3 loop reads CASSFPSSAGNYEQYF. CDR3 coding DNA: TGTGCCAGCAGCTTTCCATCGTCCGCCGGGAACTACGAGCAGTACTTC. Full variable domain (rest looked up from reference TRBV7-2 and TRBJ2-7): GAGVSQSPSNKVTEKGKDVELRCDPISGHTALYWYRQSLGQGLEFLIYFQGNSAPDKSGLPSDRFSAERTGGSVSTLTIQRTQQEDSAVYLCASSFPSSAGNYEQYFGPGTRLTVT.

This rearrangement joins TRBV11-3 to TRBJ1-4, with TRBD1 identical over 12 bases. Trimming removed 7 bases from V and 3 bases from J; junction bases left unmatched: 15. Germline loops: CDR1 SGHNT, CDR2 YENEEA. The CDR3 runs 19 residues. The CDR3 here is CASISGRWDRGPANEKLFF. The CDR3 DNA is TGTGCCAGCATCTCGGGAAGGTGGGACAGGGGGCCGGCTAATGAAAAACTGTTTTTT.

The chain is built from TRBV7-9 and TRBJ1-6; D may be TRBD1 (6 bases). There are 18 residues in the CDR3. CDR1 SEHNR and CDR2 FQNEAQ come from the germline V gene (reference sequence). V was pared by 2 bases and J by 10 bases, with 24 bases between. CDR3 region: CASSLNLPAPKQGSPLHF. The CDR3 bases are TGTGCCAGCAGCTTAAACCTTCCCGCGCCGAAACAGGGCTCACCCCTCCACTTT.

CDR3 region: CASSLGSGDSGANVLTF. The CDR3 DNA sequence: TGTGCCAGCAGCTTAGGGTCCGGCGACTCTGGGGCCAACGTCCTGACTTTC. The V call is TRBV7-2, the J call TRBJ2-6; D not certain. This CDR3 is built from 17 residues. CDR1 is SGHTA and CDR2 is FQGNSA in the germline V gene. V lost 1 base and J 0 bases, leaving 10 bases between the germline ends.

This clonotype was counted only a few times. The rearrangement links TRBV7-9 to TRBJ2-7; the D gene is possibly TRBD2 (5 bases). V lost 5 bases and J lost 8, with 16 bases in between. Germline values: CDR1 SEHNR, CDR2 FQNEAQ (reference sequence). This CDR3 spans 13 amino acids. The CDR3 sequence is CASSTSPGNKQYF. The DNA of the CDR3 is TGTGCCAGCAGCACCAGTCCGGGGAACAAGCAGTACTTC.

This clonotype was found a few times. This chain links TRBV4-3 with TRBJ1-5; maybe TRBD1 (6 bases). Germline lookup yields CDR1 LGHNA and CDR2 YSLEER. The ends were cut back, 1 base at V and 9 bases at J, with 13 bases in the middle. The CDR3 covers 14 residues. Here the CDR3 DNA reads TGCGCCAGCAGCCAAGGGGCAGGGGCGAGGCCCCAGCATTTT. This encodes CASSQGAGARPQHF.

The chain links TRBV7-3 to TRBJ2-1; 7 bases are shared with TRBD1. Germline CDR1 and CDR2: SGHTA and FQGTGA. The ends lost 4 bases at V and 4 bases at J; junction bases unmatched: 7. This CDR3 region has 15 residues. The CDR3 region is CASSSRQGVYNEQFF. CDR3 sequence (DNA): TGTGCCAGCAGCTCTAGACAGGGAGTTTACAATGAGCAGTTCTTC.

The chain recombines TRBV20-1 with TRBJ2-3; D not resolved. The germline gives CDR1 DFQATT, CDR2 SNEGSKA (reference sequence). V gave up 3 bases and J gave up 4 bases, with 11 bases separating them. This CDR3 has 13 residues. CDR3 DNA: TGCAGTGCTAGTCCGTCTATGGCAGATACGCAGTATTTT. Translation: CSASPSMADTQYF.

This clonotype was seen more than once but under ten times. The chain joins TRBV24-1 to TRBJ2-6; D unresolved. This CDR3 is 16 amino acids long. The V and J ends lost 1 base and 1 base respectively, with 7 bases between them. Germline V lookup: CDR1 KGHDR, CDR2 SFDVKD. CDR3 sequence (DNA): TGTGCCACCAGTGATTTTAGCAGTTCTGGGGCCAACGTCCTGACTTTC. Translation: CATSDFSSSGANVLTF.